This T cell receptor beta chain was captured in a study of cytotoxic CD8 clonotypes in ibrutinib-treated CLL. Study information: Among the patients, roughly ten presented as relapsed/refractory and roughly 15 as treatment-naive; around 18 showed unmutated IGHV.

Measured with immunoSEQ multiplex PCR; TCRdb has only the in-frame clones, and not every one. The sample shows some 140,000 clones, around 93% of them seen only once. CDR1 is SGHNT and CDR2 is YENEEA in the germline V gene. There are 14 residues in the CDR3. Trimming removed 5 bases from V and 6 bases from J; junction bases left unmatched: 5. The chain employs TRBV11-3 and TRBJ2-2, with TRBD1 matching 8 bases. Material: PBMCs, obtained after 12 months of ibrutinib treatment. This receptor was obtained from a human donor with chronic lymphocytic leukemia. CDR3: CASSQDRVPGELFF. CDR3 in DNA: TGTGCCAGCAGCCAGGACAGGGTCCCCGGGGAGCTGTTTTTT.